This T cell receptor (beta chain) was sequenced in a study of identifying expanded T cells in peripheral blood (dated by TCRdb to the late 2010s). About the investigation overall: Four technical replicates, made by sequencing separate aliquots from the same pool of genomic DNA, were compared pairwise.

At the junction V is shortened by 4 bases and J by 8 bases, with 12 bases in between. The CDR3, cysteine through phenylalanine, is 12 amino acids long. CDR3 DNA is the only sequence kept; it has 36 bases, read in frame from the first base. The germline V gene (reference sequence) yields GTSNPN for CDR1 and SVGIG for CDR2. No immune events, such as infections, were documented for the healthy donors during the collection period. Time-dependent variance in a beta-binomial model of T-cell clone differential abundance was calibrated using healthy-donor blood repertoires as a training cohort. There were roughly 10 healthy donors in the training cohort, of whom 3 were female and 7 were male. Donor ages ranged from about 25 to 64 years, with an average of 43 years. Whole blood, obtained from a commercial supplier, was collected from each healthy donor at three time points spaced about 2 weeks apart. For immunosequencing, genomic DNA was extracted from unsorted whole blood.

The study at large found these results: The binomial model flagged roughly 1.2 differentially abundant clones between technical replicates but about 15 over roughly 2 weeks and approximately 18 over roughly 4 weeks. Across all healthy donors, variance in clone template counts between approximately 2-week samples was found to increase significantly with total template count. Both the number of clones called differentially abundant and the false-positive rate were significantly reduced by the beta-binomial model across all healthy-donor time intervals. The authors expected biological variance in healthy repertoires might increase further over much longer intervals such as months to years.

This clone was seen once. Its antigen is not yet known. Nothing much larger sits one base from this clone, and base qualities are not available. TCRbeta CDR3 regions were profiled with the immunoSEQ Assay using bias-controlled multiplex PCR amplification of genomic DNA. Turning to the authors' computational methods: The absolute abundance of each unique TCRbeta CDR3 region was quantified after sequences were collapsed and filtered. Two models were used to test differential abundance: a binomial model (Fisher-equivalent) and a beta-binomial model that adds time-dependent variance fitted from healthy donors. Clones with fewer than 5 combined templates were excluded, and clones with Benjamini-Hochberg FDR below 0.01 were called differentially abundant. The form v = (b*log(k)+a)^2 was used to model beta-binomial variance as a function of total template count across the two samples. TCRdb holds this immuneACCESS table with in-frame rearrangements only. Some clones are missing; in checked studies, unresolved V genes explain under half, and the rest has no known cause. The DNA was the basis for D and trimming; V, J and clone size are from that table. This sample is represented by some 96,000 clones; about 87% of them were singletons. About 6% of the sample is taken by the ten largest.

The V and J genes are TRBV30 and TRBJ2-1; the D gene identity is not certain. This sequence originates from a person aged 18 to 75 in good health. Sequencing used blood. The CDR3 protein is CAWNIIRHEQFF. The nucleotides read TGTGCCTGGAATATCATCAGGCATGAGCAGTTCTTC.